Sequencing of this TCR beta chain was carried out in a study of T cells in Graves' hyperthyroidism and ophthalmopathy. Study findings and constraints: In blood, most of the thyroid clonotypes expanded above 0.001 were also present. The model's output predicted ophthalmopathy at a median of about 6.5 months prior to onset.

RNA transcripts provided the source from which TCR beta CDR3 regions were amplified. TCR CDR3 underwent first-round RT-PCR with the HTBI primer set. Using its own MiXCR run on the multiplex PCR reads, TCRdb lists one record per CDR3 protein. Found here are some 200,000 distinct CDR3 sequences, roughly a sixth of them singletons; the top ten hold 40% to 65%. Graves' hyperthyroidism is called stable when ophthalmopathy does not progress within 18 months. Participants, patients aged 18 to 65, had newly diagnosed hyperthyroidism with a duration under 2 months. About this clonotype: Its cognate antigen is unknown.

V was pared by 3 bases and J by 7 bases, with 19 bases between. The CDR3 consists of 15 residues. Per germline, CDR1 WSHSY and CDR2 SAAADI. The chain has TRBV10-2 and TRBJ2-7; D unresolved. This TCR was sampled from a woman aged 45 to 65 with Graves' hyperthyroidism. The specimen was blood. CDR3 DNA sequence: TGCGCCAGCAGTGAAGGCAGGAATGATCTCGGTGAGCAGTACTTC. This sequence encodes CASSEGRNDLGEQYF.